One and the same sample provided the 5 T cell receptor beta chains below, sequenced in a study of cytomegalovirus exposure and HLA in healthy donors (TCRdb year 2017). Libraries were made using the immunoSEQ multiplex PCR assay. As stored in TCRdb, this immuneACCESS dataset retains in-frame rearrangements with V and J assigned. A fraction of the clones does not appear; measured against another copy, unresolved V genes explain less than half of the discrepancy, and the remainder lacks a known reason. The sample records 300,000 to 350,000 clones, roughly 88% of which are singletons. The leading ten clones occupy about 0.96% of the sample. Sequenced input: PBMCs. The receptors were sampled from a man aged 25 to 40 in good health and CMV-seronegative.

This sequence joins TRBV2 and TRBJ1-2; D is perhaps TRBD1 (6 bases). Deletions cut 0 bases from V and 4 bases from J, with 18 bases between. The CDR3 totals 17 residues. CDR1 is SNHLY, CDR2 FYNNEI, per germline. The DNA of the CDR3 is TGTGCCAGCAGTGAAGCGGTAGGGACACTTCTTGTCTATGGCTACACCTTC. It translates to CASSEAVGTLLVYGYTF.

The chain combines TRBV7-2 with TRBJ1-5, with D hard to call. The CDR3 runs to 15 residues. V lost 5 bases, J lost 7 bases, and 18 bases lay in between. The V gene's germline CDR1 is SGHTA and CDR2 FQGNSA. Written as DNA, the CDR3 is TGTGCCAGCAGCAAAGAGGGATTCAGCGGACAGCCCCAGCATTTT. Translated, it gives CASSKEGFSGQPQHF.

The V gene is TRBV4-1, the J gene TRBJ2-7, with 9 bases aligning to TRBD1. CDR1 and CDR2 from the germline V gene are MGHRA and YSYEKL. The CDR3 totals 15 residues. V trimming: 5 bases; J trimming: 3 bases; junction bases outside the gene matches: 8. CDR3 DNA: TGCGCCAGCAGCGCTGGACAGGGGCCAAACTACGAGCAGTACTTC. It specifies CASSAGQGPNYEQYF.

The chain joins TRBV5-1 to TRBJ1-4; possible D gene TRBD1, 5 bases. The CDR3 has 15 amino acids. V lost 5 bases, J lost 8 bases, and 19 bases lay in between. The V gene's germline CDR1 is SGHRS and CDR2 YFSETQ. The CDR3 loop reads CASSRGSEMVEKLFF. In DNA form, the CDR3 reads TGCGCCAGCAGTAGGGGTTCTGAGATGGTGGAAAAACTGTTTTTT.

The J gene is TRBJ1-3, the V gene TRBV9; no definite D call. CDR3 length: 14 residues. CDR1 is SGDLS and CDR2 is YYNGEE in the germline V gene. The ends were cut back, 3 bases at V and 8 bases at J, with 15 bases in the middle. CDR3 residues: CASSGPPQFDTIYF. In DNA form, the CDR3 reads TGTGCCAGCAGCGGCCCCCCACAGTTCGACACCATATATTTT. Full variable domain (remainder filled in from reference TRBV9 and TRBJ1-3): DSGVTQTPKHLITATGQRVTLRCSPRSGDLSVYWYQQSLDQGLQFLIQYYNGEERAKGNILERFSAQQFPDLHSELNLSSLELGDSALYFCASSGPPQFDTIYFGEGSWLTVV.